This T cell receptor (beta chain) emerged from a study of human T cells and chemical hapten exposure. This clonotype occurred many times. Time point reported: patch test 3, about 24 weeks after DPC sensitization. Treatment indicated: therapeutic diphenylcyclopropenone sensitization with weekly scalp DPC. MiXCR, run by TCRdb on the RACE reads, gives a single entry per CDR3 protein. The table lists approximately 72,000 distinct CDR3 sequences, 11% of them singletons. Trimming stripped 0 bases from V and 8 bases from J, with 19 bases between. The CDR3 extends over 17 amino acids. The V gene's germline CDR1 is LGHNT and CDR2 FRNRAP.

The receptor's source is a woman between 45 and 60 years old with alopecia areata. Some clones in this sample may be carry-over from other donors' samples. This specimen was whole blood, taken in connection with sensitization to the hapten diphenylcyclopropenone (DPC). The chain uses TRBV12-5 and TRBJ2-2, with D hard to call. The CDR3 loop reads CASGLVTVGHRPGELFF. DNA of the CDR3: TGTGCTAGTGGTTTGGTAACGGTTGGGCACCGTCCGGGGGAGCTGTTTTTT.